This TCR beta chain appears in the sequencing data of a study of CD8+ T cells in alopecia areata. Study-level points and caveats: For lesional scalp, especially alopecia totalis/universalis, clonality was higher than in normal scalp.

Alopecia areata patients provided lesional scalp punch biopsies and peripheral blood. About this clone: Its antigen is unidentified.

Extraction of RNA preceded its reverse transcription into cDNA, which served as the sequencing template. Measured with immunoSEQ multiplex PCR; TCRdb has only the in-frame clones, and not every one. The data hold hundreds of thousands of clones, with under 80% observed a single time. Sequencing used CD4+ T cells sorted from blood, obtained at week 0. This sequence originates from a human donor with alopecia areata.

For the CDR3, the DNA is TGCGCCAGCAGCTTTAATAATTCACCCCTCCACTTT. As protein: CASSFNNSPLHF. This sequence joins TRBV5-1 and TRBJ1-6; D call uncertain. Trimming removed 2 bases at V and 5 bases at J, with 2 bases between. The length of the CDR3 is 12 residues. Looked up from germline, CDR1 is SGHRS and CDR2 is YFSETQ.